These T cell receptor beta chains were read from a single sample in a study of T-cell memory formation after mild COVID-19. Using its own MiXCR run on the 5' RACE reads, TCRdb lists one record per CDR3 protein. Of 350,000 to 500,000 distinct CDR3 sequences detected, 20% appear once; the ten largest clones hold 8.4%. Sequencing was carried out using PBMCs or a T cell subset sorted from them (not recorded which). The receptor set was obtained from an adult woman who had mild COVID-19 (a few samples of this study predate the infection). Cell type and time point are not known. The CDR3 runs from the conserved cysteine through the conserved F or W.

v_call cdr3_aa
TRBV7-6 CASSPGEFYEQYF
TRBV29-1 CSVDGTGKYEQFF
TRBV5-5 CASSPGELSEKLFF
TRBV23-1 CASSQSGGGAFF
TRBV20-1 CSASRTGNEQFF
TRBV12-3/TRBV12-4 CASRGWLSGNTIYF
TRBV7-9 CASSLIGGIENNEQFF
TRBV29-1 CSVAGGRSPLHF
TRBV5-1 CASSPGGAVAEAFF
TRBV11-2 CASSLTHTGELFF
TRBV9 CASSVTGRYSEQYF
TRBV3-1 CASSPTGRTEAFF
TRBV12-3/TRBV12-4 CASTLSGGRTGELFF
TRBV29-1 CSVEQGATEAFF
TRBV7-3 CASSLQGQGSEQYF
TRBV5-1 CASSLSPSVYEQYF
TRBV24-1 CATSKDLADLYQETQYF
TRBV18 CASSPRAPGQGQETQYF
TRBV20-1 CSARPASGASYEQYF
TRBV9 CASSAGTSHNEQFF
TRBV7-2 CASRSTGLNTEAFF
TRBV7-2 CASSPLGTQYF
TRBV24-1 CATSDPLGRETQYF
TRBV2 CASSSRDRGANEKLFF
TRBV7-2 CASSSQSGDTQYF
TRBV6-5 CASTPDSQETQYF